The present T cell receptor (beta chain) was sequenced within a study of response to subunit inactivated influenza vaccine (dated by TCRdb to 2016 to 2019). About the full investigation: To follow how T cells responded to a trivalent subunit inactivated influenza vaccine, the researchers relied on deep quantitative profiling of the T cell receptor repertoire. What the research found in general, with its limitations: The authors proposed that each seasonal influenza vaccination may bring in only a limited number of new T cells.

As to this clonotype: Its antigen is unknown. One base away lies a much larger clone, so this may be a sequencing read error.

To prepare the library, RT-PCR was applied. The sequencer listed for this sample is Illumina HiSeq 2500. TCRdb reanalyzed the raw reads on its own, using fastp at Q25 for trimming and MiXCR for clone calling, and kept in-frame beta chains. Rows matching on CDR3 protein sequence are summarized as one entry with the most common DNA and genes. The table for this sample lists some 180,000 distinct CDR3 sequences; around 9.2% of them were counted only once. The ten top clones hold about a tenth of the sample. The CDR1 and CDR2 encoded by the germline V gene (reference sequence) are DFQATT and SNEGSKA. Measured from the cysteine to the phenylalanine, the CDR3 is 14 residues long. Left in the record is the CDR3 DNA by itself, 42 bases read in frame from the first base. V is trimmed back by 3 bases and J by 10 bases, and the junction contains 8 bases that no gene match accounts for.

The starting material was non-naive T cells sorted from PBMCs, obtained on the day of vaccination. Taken with the paper, the label for cell subset or site translates to: memory T cell fraction. The chain uses TRBV20-1 and TRBJ1-6, and 8 junction bases match TRBD1. This clonotype was obtained from a man aged 45-60 years who received an inactivated influenza vaccine. Donor details come from another sample of the same person, matched by shared clones. The CDR3 corresponds to CSARIRGRRSPLHF. The DNA sequence follows: TGCAGTGCTAGGATCAGGGGGCGTCGGTCACCCCTCCACTTT.